This T cell receptor beta chain was observed in a study of T-cell reconstitution after alpha-beta-depleted transplantation in children. Findings of the study overall: T-cell counts and diversity at one year post-transplant came mainly from newly produced T cells. About two months after transplant, alpha-beta T cells reportedly came from several hundred expanded graft clones.

Preparation of the TCRbeta library involved a method that used unique molecular identifiers. Each CDR3 protein gets one entry after TCRdb re-called the PCR reads with MiXCR. The sample records approximately 1,000,000 distinct CDR3 sequences, about 30% being singletons. The CDR3 totals 15 residues. Germline CDR1 SEHNR, CDR2 FQNEAQ (reference sequence). The junction had 8 bases not matched to a gene; V was cut back by 5 bases and J by 7 bases. In regard to this clonotype: The target antigen is unknown.

This receptor was obtained from a boy younger than two who had a stem cell transplant for SCID, so the T cells may come from the graft donor. This specimen was PBMCs, mostly from graft donor cells, taken 360 days after TCRalphabeta/CD19-depleted stem cell transplant. V and J are TRBV7-9 and TRBJ1-5, with TRBD1 matching over 10 bases. The CDR3 reads CASSPGTGEDQPQHF. CDR3 in DNA: TGTGCCAGCAGCCCCGGGACAGGGGAGGACCAGCCCCAGCATTTT.